The following is a T cell receptor (beta chain) sequence with its context. In germline, CDR1 is LNHDA, CDR2 SQIVND (reference sequence). The length of the CDR3 is 14 residues. V dropped 7 bases and J dropped 3; count of bases not matched to a gene: 2. The data belong to a study of cytomegalovirus exposure and HLA in healthy donors. PCR employed 60 Vbeta and 13 Jbeta primers. The table came from immunoSEQ multiplex PCR; TCRdb's copy has only in-frame clones and leaves some out. The table has under 150,000 clones, 75% to 85% seen once. The sequence derives from a woman between 50 and 59 years old in good health and CMV-seropositive. Sample: PBMCs. This chain joins TRBV19 and TRBJ1-6; 8 bases line up with TRBD1. CDR3 nucleotides: TGTGCCAGTAAAACAGGGGGCTATAATTCACCCCTCCACTTT. This gives the protein CASKTGGYNSPLHF. The whole variable domain, filled in from reference TRBV19 and TRBJ1-6, reads DGGITQSPKYLFRKEGQNVTLSCEQNLNHDAMYWYRQDPGQGLRLIYYSQIVNDFQKGDIAEGYSVSREKKESFPLTVTSAQKNPTAFYLCASKTGGYNSPLHFGNGTRLTVT.